The text below deals with one T cell receptor beta chain. Its antigen is currently unknown. In germline, CDR1 is SGHTA, CDR2 FQGNSA. The V end was cut by 4 bases, the J end by 3 bases, with 10 bases between. The CDR3 sequence is 13 residues long. Second-dose intervals near 4 or 12 weeks were combined. The sample belongs to a study of T cell responses to AZD1222 COVID-19 vaccine. Findings and caveats of the study: With dominance at 160-218 and 743-854, vaccine-associated CD4 TCRs spanned spike. Nearly half of spike-specific TCRs reportedly target variant regions that are unmutated in the B.1.351 and B.1.1.7 variants. Baseline antibody screening turned up just a handful of seropositive AZD1222 recipients.

Sequenced by immunoSEQ multiplex PCR; TCRdb stores in-frame clones only, minus some. The table has roughly 87,000 clones, 75% to 90% seen once. The chain is built from TRBV7-2 and TRBJ2-7; D not resolved. The input for sequencing was peripheral blood, taken 28 days after the second AZD1222 dose. This TCR was sampled from an adult who received the AZD1222 COVID-19 vaccine. Here the CDR3 DNA reads TGTGCCAGCAGCTCCTCTCCGCTCTACGAGCAGTACTTC. Translated: CASSSSPLYEQYF. Full variable domain (outside the CDR3, taken from reference TRBV7-2 and TRBJ2-7): GAGVSQSPSNKVTEKGKDVELRCDPISGHTALYWYRQSLGQGLEFLIYFQGNSAPDKSGLPSDRFSAERTGGSVSTLTIQRTQQEDSAVYLCASSSSPLYEQYFGPGTRLTVT.